The sequence of this TCR beta chain was determined in a study of beta chain features in type 1 diabetes. Study-level findings and limits: TCRB CDR3s were moderately but significantly shorter in Type 1 diabetes patients in all four CD4+ subsets. Among type 1 diabetes patients, VDJ junctions had fewer insertions and more deletions.

Looked up from germline, CDR1 is SGHTA and CDR2 is FQGNSA. This CDR3 contains 15 residues. The V and J ends lost 2 bases and 6 bases respectively, with 15 bases between them. This clone was counted between two and nine times. Antigen: not known. Every bit of the isolated RNA underwent reverse transcription, so sequencing read expressed TCRB transcripts. Read counts averaged around 3.5 million for samples of naive, central memory and regulatory T cells. Using immunoSEQ multiplex PCR, the repertoire was profiled, and TCRdb retains in-frame clones only, with some absent. The sample contains almost 350,000 clones, 6.5% to 10% of which appear only once.

This clonotype was obtained from a young woman in good health. Sequences were obtained from central memory CD4+ T cells from blood. The chain joins TRBV7-2 to TRBJ2-3; D remains ambiguous. The DNA for the CDR3 is TGTGCCAGCAGCTTAATGTCTCCCCCGGCGGATACGCAGTATTTT. It yields the protein CASSLMSPPADTQYF.